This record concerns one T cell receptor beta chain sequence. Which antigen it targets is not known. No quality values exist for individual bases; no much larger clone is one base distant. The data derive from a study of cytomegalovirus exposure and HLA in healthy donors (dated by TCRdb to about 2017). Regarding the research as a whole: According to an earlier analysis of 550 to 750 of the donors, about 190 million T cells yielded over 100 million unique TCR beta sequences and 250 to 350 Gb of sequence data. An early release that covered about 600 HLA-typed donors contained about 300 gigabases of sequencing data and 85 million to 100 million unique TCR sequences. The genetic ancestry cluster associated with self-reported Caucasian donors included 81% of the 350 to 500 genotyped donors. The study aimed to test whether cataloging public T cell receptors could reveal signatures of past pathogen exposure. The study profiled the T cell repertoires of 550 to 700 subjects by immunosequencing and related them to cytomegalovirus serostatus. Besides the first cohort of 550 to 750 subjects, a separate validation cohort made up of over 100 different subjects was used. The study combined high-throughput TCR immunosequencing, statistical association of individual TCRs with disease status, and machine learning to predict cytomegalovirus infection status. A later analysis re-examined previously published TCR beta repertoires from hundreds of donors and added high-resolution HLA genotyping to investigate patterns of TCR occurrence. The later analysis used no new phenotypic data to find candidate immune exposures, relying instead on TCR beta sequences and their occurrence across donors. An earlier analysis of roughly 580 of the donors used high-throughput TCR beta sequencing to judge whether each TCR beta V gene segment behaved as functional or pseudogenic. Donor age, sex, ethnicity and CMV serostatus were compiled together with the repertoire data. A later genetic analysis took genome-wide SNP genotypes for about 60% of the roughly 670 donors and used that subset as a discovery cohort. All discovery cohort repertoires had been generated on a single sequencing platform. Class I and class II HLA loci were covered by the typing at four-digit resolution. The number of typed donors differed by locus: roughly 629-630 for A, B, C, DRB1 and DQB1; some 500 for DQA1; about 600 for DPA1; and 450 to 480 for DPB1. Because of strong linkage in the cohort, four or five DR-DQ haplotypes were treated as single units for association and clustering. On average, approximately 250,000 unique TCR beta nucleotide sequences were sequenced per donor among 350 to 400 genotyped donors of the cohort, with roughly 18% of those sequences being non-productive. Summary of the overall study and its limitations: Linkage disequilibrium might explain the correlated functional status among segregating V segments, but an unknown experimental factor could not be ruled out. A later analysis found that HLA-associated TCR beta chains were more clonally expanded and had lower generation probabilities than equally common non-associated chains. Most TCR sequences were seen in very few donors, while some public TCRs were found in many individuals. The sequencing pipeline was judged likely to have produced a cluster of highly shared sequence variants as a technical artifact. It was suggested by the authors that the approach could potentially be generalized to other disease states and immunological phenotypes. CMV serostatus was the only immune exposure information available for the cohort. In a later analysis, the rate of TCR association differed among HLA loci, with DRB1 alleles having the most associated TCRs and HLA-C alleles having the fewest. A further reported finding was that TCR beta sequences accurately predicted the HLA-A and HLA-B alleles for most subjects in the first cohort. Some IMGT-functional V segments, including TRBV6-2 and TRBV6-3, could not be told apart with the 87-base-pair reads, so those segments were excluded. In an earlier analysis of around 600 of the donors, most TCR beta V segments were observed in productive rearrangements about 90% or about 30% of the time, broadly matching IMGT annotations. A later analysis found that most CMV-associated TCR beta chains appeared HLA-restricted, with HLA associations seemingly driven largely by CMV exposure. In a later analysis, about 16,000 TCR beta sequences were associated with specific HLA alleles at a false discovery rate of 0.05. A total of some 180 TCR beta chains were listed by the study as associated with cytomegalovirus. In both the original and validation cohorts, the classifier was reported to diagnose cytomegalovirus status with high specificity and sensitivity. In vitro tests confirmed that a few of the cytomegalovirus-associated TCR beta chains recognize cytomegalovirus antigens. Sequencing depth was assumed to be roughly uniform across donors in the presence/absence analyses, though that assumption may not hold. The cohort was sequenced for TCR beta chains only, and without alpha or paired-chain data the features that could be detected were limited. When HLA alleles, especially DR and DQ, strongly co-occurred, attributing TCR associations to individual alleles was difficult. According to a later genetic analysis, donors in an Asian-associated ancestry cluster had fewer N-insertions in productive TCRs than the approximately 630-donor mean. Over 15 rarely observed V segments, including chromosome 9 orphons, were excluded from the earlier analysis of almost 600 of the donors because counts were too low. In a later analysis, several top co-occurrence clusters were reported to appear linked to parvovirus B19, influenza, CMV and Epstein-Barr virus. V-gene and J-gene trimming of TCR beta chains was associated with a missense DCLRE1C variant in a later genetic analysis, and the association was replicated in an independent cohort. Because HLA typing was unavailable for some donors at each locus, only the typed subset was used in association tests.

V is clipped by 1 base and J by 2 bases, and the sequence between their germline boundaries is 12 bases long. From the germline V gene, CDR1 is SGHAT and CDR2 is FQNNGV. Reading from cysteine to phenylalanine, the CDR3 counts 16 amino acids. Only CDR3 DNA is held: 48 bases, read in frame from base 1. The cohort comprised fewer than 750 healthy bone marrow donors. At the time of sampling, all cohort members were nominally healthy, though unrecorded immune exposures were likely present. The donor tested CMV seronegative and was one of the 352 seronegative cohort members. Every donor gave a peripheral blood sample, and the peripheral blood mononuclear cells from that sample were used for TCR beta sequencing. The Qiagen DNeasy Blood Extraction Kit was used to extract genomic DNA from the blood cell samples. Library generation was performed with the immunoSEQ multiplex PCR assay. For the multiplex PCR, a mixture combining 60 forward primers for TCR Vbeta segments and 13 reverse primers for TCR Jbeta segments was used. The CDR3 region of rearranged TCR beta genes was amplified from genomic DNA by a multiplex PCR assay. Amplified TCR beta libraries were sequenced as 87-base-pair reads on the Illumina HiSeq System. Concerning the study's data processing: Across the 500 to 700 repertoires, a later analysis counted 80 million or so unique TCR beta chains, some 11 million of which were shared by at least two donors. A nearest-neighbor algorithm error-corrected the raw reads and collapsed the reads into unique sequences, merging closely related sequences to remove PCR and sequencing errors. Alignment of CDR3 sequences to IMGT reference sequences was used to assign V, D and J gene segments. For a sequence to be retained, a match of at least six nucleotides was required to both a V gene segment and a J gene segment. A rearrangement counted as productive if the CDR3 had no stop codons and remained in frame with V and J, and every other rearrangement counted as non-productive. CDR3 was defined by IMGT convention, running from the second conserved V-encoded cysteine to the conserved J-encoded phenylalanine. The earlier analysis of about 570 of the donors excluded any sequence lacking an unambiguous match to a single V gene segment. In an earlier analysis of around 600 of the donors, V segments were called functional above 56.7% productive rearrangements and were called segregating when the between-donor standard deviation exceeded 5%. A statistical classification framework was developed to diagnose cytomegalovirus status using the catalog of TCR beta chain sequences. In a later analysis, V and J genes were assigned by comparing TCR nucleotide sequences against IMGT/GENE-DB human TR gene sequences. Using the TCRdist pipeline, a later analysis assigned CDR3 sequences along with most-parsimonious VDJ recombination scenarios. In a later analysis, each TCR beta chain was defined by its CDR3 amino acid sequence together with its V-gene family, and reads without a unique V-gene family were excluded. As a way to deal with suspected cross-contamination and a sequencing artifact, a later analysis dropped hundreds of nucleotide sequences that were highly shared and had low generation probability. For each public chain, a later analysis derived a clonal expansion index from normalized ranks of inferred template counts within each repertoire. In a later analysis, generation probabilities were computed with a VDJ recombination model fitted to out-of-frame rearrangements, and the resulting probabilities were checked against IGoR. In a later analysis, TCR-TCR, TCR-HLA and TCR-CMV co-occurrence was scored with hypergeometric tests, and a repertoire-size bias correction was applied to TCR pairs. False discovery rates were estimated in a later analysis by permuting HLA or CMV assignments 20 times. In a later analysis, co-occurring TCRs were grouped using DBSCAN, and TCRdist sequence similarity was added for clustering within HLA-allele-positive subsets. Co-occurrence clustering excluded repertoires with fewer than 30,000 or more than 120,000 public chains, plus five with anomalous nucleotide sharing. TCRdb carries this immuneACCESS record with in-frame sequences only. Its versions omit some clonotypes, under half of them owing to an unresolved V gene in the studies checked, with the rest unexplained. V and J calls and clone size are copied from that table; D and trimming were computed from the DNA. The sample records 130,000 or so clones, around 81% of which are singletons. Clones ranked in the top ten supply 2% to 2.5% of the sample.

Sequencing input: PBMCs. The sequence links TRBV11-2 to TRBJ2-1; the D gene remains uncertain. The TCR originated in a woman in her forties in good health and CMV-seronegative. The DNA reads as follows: TGTGCCAGCAGCTTAGTTCAGCGTGTTGCCTACAATGAGCAGTTCTTC. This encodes CASSLVQRVAYNEQFF.